This T cell receptor beta chain was sequenced for a study of T-cell memory formation after mild COVID-19. TCRdb reprocessed the 5' RACE reads with MiXCR, giving one entry per CDR3 protein. Among 450,000 to 650,000 distinct CDR3 sequences listed, less than 25% were seen once. CDR1 and CDR2 (germline): ENHRY, SYGVKD. CDR3 length: 14 amino acids. V dropped 6 bases and J dropped 0 bases, with 10 bases sitting between them. The TCR comes from an adult woman who had mild COVID-19 (a few samples of this study predate the infection). Cell type and time point are not known. Sequenced: PBMCs or a T cell subset sorted from them (not recorded which). This rearrangement joins TRBV10-3 to TRBJ2-3; possibly TRBD1 or TRBD2 for D (5 bases each). DNA of the CDR3: TGTGCCATCAGGGAGGACACGAGCACAGATACGCAGTATTTT. Protein product: CAIREDTSTDTQYF.